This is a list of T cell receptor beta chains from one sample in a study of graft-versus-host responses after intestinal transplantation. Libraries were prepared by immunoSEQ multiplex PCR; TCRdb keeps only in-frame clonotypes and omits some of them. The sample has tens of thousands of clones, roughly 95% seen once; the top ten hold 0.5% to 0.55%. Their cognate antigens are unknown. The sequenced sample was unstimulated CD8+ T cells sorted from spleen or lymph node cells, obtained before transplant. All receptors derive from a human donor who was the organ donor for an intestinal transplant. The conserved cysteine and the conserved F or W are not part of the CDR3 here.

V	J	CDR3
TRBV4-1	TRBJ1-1	ASSQAQGVNTEAF
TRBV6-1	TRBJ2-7	ASSHRDTPYEQY
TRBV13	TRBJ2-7	ASSSHSREQY
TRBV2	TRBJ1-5	ASSAPLWDSNQPQH
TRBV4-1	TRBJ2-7	ASSHLGDEQY
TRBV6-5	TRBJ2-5	ASTGTGRETQY
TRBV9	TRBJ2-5	ASSVAGRGETQY
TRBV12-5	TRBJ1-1	ASGSRGTEAF
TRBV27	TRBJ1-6	ASSESPGQGYSPLH
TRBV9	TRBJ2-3	ASSAIWTSGGEDTDTQY
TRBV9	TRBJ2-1	ASSVESLAEQF
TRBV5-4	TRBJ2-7	ASSLDRGYYEQY
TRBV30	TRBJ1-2	AWKCQVELGCYGYT
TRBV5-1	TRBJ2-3	ASRDYQVLSSTDTQY
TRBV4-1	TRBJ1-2	ASSLKGGYGYT
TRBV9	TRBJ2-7	ASSADPGQNYEQY
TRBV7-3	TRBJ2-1	ASSLAGEWDEQF